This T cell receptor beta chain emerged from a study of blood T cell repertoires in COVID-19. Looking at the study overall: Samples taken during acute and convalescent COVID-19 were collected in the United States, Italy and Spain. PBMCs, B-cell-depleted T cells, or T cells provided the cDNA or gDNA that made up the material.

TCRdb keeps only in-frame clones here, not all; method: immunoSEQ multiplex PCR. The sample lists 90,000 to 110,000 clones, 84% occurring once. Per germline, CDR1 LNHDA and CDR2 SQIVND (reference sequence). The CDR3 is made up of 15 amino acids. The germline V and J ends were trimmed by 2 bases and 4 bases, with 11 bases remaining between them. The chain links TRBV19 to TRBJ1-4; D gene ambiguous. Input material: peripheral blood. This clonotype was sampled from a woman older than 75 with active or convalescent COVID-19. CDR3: CASSISGGGNEKLFF. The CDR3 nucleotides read TGTGCCAGTAGTATATCTGGCGGAGGTAATGAAAAACTGTTTTTT. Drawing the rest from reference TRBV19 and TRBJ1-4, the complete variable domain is DGGITQSPKYLFRKEGQNVTLSCEQNLNHDAMYWYRQDPGQGLRLIYYSQIVNDFQKGDIAEGYSVSREKKESFPLTVTSAQKNPTAFYLCASSISGGGNEKLFFGSGTQLSVL.